Shown below are 12 T cell receptor beta chains from a single sample sequenced in a study of CD8+CD57+ T cells in acquired aplastic anemia. The use of genomic DNA as template underpinned the TCR beta VDJ and CDR3 profiling. TCRdb itself ran the reads through MiXCR, one entry per CDR3 protein. The table lists fewer than 300,000 distinct CDR3 sequences, 82% of them singletons. In patients chosen for sequencing, flow cytometry had shown CD8+CD57+ cell expansion. Sequencing was performed on sorted CD4+, CD8+, or CD8+CD57+ T cells (not recorded which) from PBMCs. The receptors were gathered from a human donor with aplastic anemia.

J is TRBJ2-7 and V is TRBV7-9; D is possibly TRBD1 (6 bases). V was pared by 5 bases and J by 4 bases, with 27 bases between. Germline V gene sequence: CDR1 SEHNR, CDR2 FQNEAQ (reference sequence). CDR3 size: 18 residues. CDR3 DNA sequence: TGTGCCAGCAGCACTCGACAGGCCTGGCGAGCCCTACGTTACGAGCAGTACGTC. It codes for CASSTRQAWRALRYEQYV.

This rearrangement joins TRBV29-1 to TRBJ1-1; D is ambiguous. Trimming cost V 5 bases and J 0 bases, with 25 bases left between them. Looked up from germline, CDR1 is SQVTM and CDR2 is ANQGSEA. This CDR3 has 18 residues. The CDR3: CSVLERIVNGLMNTEAFF. The CDR3 DNA reads as TGCAGCGTTTTAGAGAGGATTGTCAACGGGTTAATGAACACTGAAGCTTTCTTT.

This clonotype showed up just a few times. The chain has TRBV6-5 and TRBJ1-1, with D hard to call. Deletions cut 2 bases from V and 1 base from J, with 5 bases between. The length of the CDR3 is 13 residues. Germline CDR1 is MNHEY and CDR2 is SVGAGI. In nucleotides, the CDR3 is TGTGCCAGCAGTTACCTGGGGAACACTGAAGCTTTCTTT. Translating it yields CASSYLGNTEAFF.

Only one count was recorded for this clonotype. At one end, the junction sequence differs from germline, possibly due to a read error. The chain is built from TRBV7-9 and TRBJ2-5; 9 bases agree with TRBD2. There are 14 residues in the CDR3. Germline-derived CDR1 and CDR2 are SEHNR and FQNEAQ (reference sequence). The CDR3 here is CASSSQRSGGSDDF. The CDR3 bases are TGTGCCAGCAGCTCTCAAAGAAGCGGGGGGAGCGATGACTTC.

The genes are TRBV5-6 and TRBJ2-3; perhaps TRBD2 as D (5 bases). In germline, CDR1 is SGHDT, CDR2 YYEEEE. V dropped 7 bases and J dropped 3 bases, with 12 bases sitting between them. This CDR3 is 13 amino acids long. CDR3 loop: CASGLQRTDTQYF. The DNA of the CDR3 is TGTGCCAGCGGCCTTCAGCGGACAGATACGCAGTATTTT.

The rearrangement links TRBV11-2 to TRBJ2-7; 8 bases are shared with TRBD2. J was trimmed by 5 bases and V by 8 bases; bases with no gene match: 11. The CDR3 length is 14 residues. Germline V lookup: CDR1 SGHAT, CDR2 FQNNGV. DNA of the CDR3: TGTGCCAGCTCCCGGGGGGGGGACAAGGACGAGCAGTACTTC. Amino acid sequence: CASSRGGDKDEQYF.

This chain uses TRBV7-9 with TRBJ1-2; D gene unclear. Germline CDR1 is SEHNR and CDR2 is FQNEAQ (reference sequence). The CDR3 is 16 amino acids. The ends were cut back, 3 bases at V and 12 bases at J, with 26 bases in the middle. CDR3 DNA sequence: TGTGCCAGCAGCTTGAGGGCCAAGAATTCACACCACCGCCACACCTTC. Translating gives CASSLRAKNSHHRHTF.

The chain is built from TRBV12-5 and TRBJ2-5; no clear D gene. V lost 9 bases and J lost 4, with 18 bases in between. Germline CDR1 is LGHNT and CDR2 is FRNRAP. The CDR3 sequence is 14 residues long. The CDR3 region is CASTLDNVGETQYF. DNA for the CDR3: TGTGCTAGCACCCTCGACAATGTTGGAGAGACCCAGTACTTC.

On this clonotype: Sequence at one end of the junction differs from germline and may be a read error. The chain links TRBV2 to TRBJ2-5; D not resolved. The germline V gene encodes CDR1 SNHLY and CDR2 FYNNEI. This CDR3 spans 14 amino acids. CDR3 nucleotides: TGTGCCAGCGGGGAAGGCAGCACGGATACGCAGCAGTATTTC. As protein: CASGEGSTDTQQYF. Using reference TRBV2 and TRBJ2-5 for the parts outside the CDR3, the full variable domain is EPEVTQTPSHQVTQMGQEVILRCVPISNHLYFYWYRQILGQKVEFLVSFYNNEISEKSEIFDDQFSVERPDGSNFTLKIRSTKLEDSAMYFCASGEGSTDTQQYFGPGTRLLVL.

J is TRBJ2-3 and V is TRBV15; tentatively, D is TRBD2 (5 bases). Germline V CDR1 and CDR2: LNHNV, YYDKDF (reference sequence). Between the trimmed V and J ends, which lost 10 bases and 2 bases, there was a span of 16 bases. The CDR3 extends over 14 amino acids. The CDR3 sequence: CASSRGSNTDTQYF. Here the CDR3 DNA reads TGTGCCAGCAGTAGAGGGTCCAACACAGATACGCAGTATTTT.

This clonotype was observed at least ten times. The gene calls are TRBV25-1 and TRBJ1-2, with a possible D match to TRBD1 (6 bases). V shed 7 bases and J shed 7 bases, with 19 bases lying between them. The CDR3 runs 14 residues. Per the germline V gene, CDR1 is MGHDK and CDR2 is SYGVNS. The CDR3 nucleotides read TGTGCCAGCAACGCCGGATGGGGGGGGGCTGGCTACACCTTC. This gives the protein CASNAGWGGAGYTF.

This clonotype was observed a single time. This CDR3 fails to terminate in the conserved phenylalanine or tryptophan, so it likely reflects a read error. Because the CDR3's place on the DNA is in doubt, the DNA is left out and the CDR3 is given as listed by TCRdb. The chain's CDR3 is CASSFGVRGGEIVGPV. The gene calls are TRBV19 and TRBJ2-6; TRBD1 is the table's D call and was not checked against the DNA. The CDR3 is 16 amino acids long, termini counted. Germline-derived CDR1 and CDR2 are LNHDA and SQIVND (reference sequence).